This TCR beta chain was recovered during a study of cytomegalovirus exposure and HLA in healthy donors. Donors counted as nominally healthy when sampled, yet unrecorded immune exposures were likely. 13 Jbeta primers and 60 Vbeta primers were used for the PCR. Assay used: immunoSEQ multiplex PCR; TCRdb lists only in-frame clones, some missing. Counted here are 150,000 to 200,000 clones, around four fifths occurring once; the ten biggest clones make up over 0.95%. The sequencing input was PBMCs. The TCR originated in a woman aged 45-60 years in good health and CMV-seronegative.

In DNA form, the CDR3 reads TGCGCCAGCAGCCAAGTATCGGGCCAGGGGGGATTGTACGAGCAGTACTTC. Translating it yields CASSQVSGQGGLYEQYF. The chain uses TRBV4-1 and TRBJ2-7, with a weak D call TRBD1 (7 bases). The V and J ends lost 1 base and 4 bases respectively, with 20 bases between them. In germline, CDR1 is MGHRA, CDR2 YSYEKL. The CDR3 loop spans 17 amino acids.